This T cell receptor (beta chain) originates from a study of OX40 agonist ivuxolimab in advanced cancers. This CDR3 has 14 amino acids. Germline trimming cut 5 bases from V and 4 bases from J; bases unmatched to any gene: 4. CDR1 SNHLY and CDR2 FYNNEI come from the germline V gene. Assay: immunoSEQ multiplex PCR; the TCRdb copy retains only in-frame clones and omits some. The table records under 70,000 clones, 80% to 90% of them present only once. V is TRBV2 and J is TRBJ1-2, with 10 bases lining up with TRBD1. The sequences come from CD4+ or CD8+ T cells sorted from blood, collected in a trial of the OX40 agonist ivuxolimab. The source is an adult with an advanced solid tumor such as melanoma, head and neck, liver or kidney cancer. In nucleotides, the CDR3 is TGTGCCAGCAGTAGACAGGGGGCGGGCTATGGCTACACCTTC. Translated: CASSRQGAGYGYTF.